This is a list of T cell receptor beta chains from one sample in a study of cytomegalovirus exposure and HLA in healthy donors. The assay was immunoSEQ multiplex PCR, and TCRdb's table has in-frame clones only and misses some. The sample holds 110,000 to 150,000 clones; around four fifths are singletons and the top ten take approximately 2%. Sequences were obtained from PBMCs. The origin of the receptors is a woman aged 40-49 years in good health and CMV-seronegative. CDR3s include the opening cysteine and the closing phenylalanine or tryptophan. The D gene is left open where the match is weak. Not all rows give a size; the values are once, few, many and, for expanded clones, a class.

d_gene: NA; j_gene: TRBJ2-1; abundance: NA; v_gene: TRBV6-1; CDR3aa: CASSDRGSYNEQFF; CDR3nt: TGTGCCAGCAGTGACAGGGGCTCCTACAATGAGCAGTTCTTC
d_gene: TRBD2; j_gene: TRBJ2-3; abundance: NA; v_gene: TRBV30; CDR3aa: CAWTGLAGADTQYF; CDR3nt: TGTGCCTGGACGGGACTAGCGGGGGCAGATACGCAGTATTTT
d_gene: NA; j_gene: TRBJ1-1; abundance: NA; v_gene: TRBV28; CDR3aa: CASSPRRTEAFF; CDR3nt: TGTGCCAGCAGTCCTAGGAGGACTGAAGCTTTCTTT
d_gene: TRBD1; j_gene: TRBJ2-7; abundance: NA; v_gene: TRBV7-6; CDR3aa: CASSLYHPTGRSNEQYF; CDR3nt: TGTGCCAGCAGCTTATATCACCCGACAGGGAGAAGCAACGAGCAGTACTTC
d_gene: NA; j_gene: TRBJ1-3; abundance: few; v_gene: TRBV7-6; CDR3aa: CASSLRGLGNTIYF; CDR3nt: TGTGCCAGCAGCTTAAGGGGCCTTGGAAACACCATATATTTT
d_gene: TRBD1; j_gene: TRBJ2-4; abundance: NA; v_gene: TRBV4-2; CDR3aa: CASSVTGRQTLAKNIQYF; CDR3nt: TGTGCCAGCAGCGTGACAGGGCGGCAGACTCTAGCCAAAAACATTCAGTACTTC
d_gene: TRBD1; j_gene: TRBJ1-2; abundance: NA; v_gene: TRBV7-9; CDR3aa: CASNPGTAYGYTF; CDR3nt: TGTGCCAGCAACCCCGGGACAGCCTATGGCTACACCTTC
d_gene: NA; j_gene: TRBJ1-4; abundance: NA; v_gene: TRBV27; CDR3aa: CASTLGGAGEKLFF; CDR3nt: TGTGCCAGCACCCTCGGCGGCGCGGGGGAAAAACTGTTTTTT
d_gene: NA; j_gene: TRBJ1-1; abundance: NA; v_gene: TRBV27; CDR3aa: CASSLIWGGNTEAFF; CDR3nt: TGTGCCAGCAGTTTAATTTGGGGGGGGAACACTGAAGCTTTCTTT
d_gene: TRBD1; j_gene: TRBJ2-7; abundance: NA; v_gene: TRBV14; CDR3aa: CASSLHRGLGEQYF; CDR3nt: TGTGCCAGCAGCCTTCACAGGGGGCTAGGGGAGCAGTACTTC
d_gene: TRBD2; j_gene: TRBJ2-1; abundance: NA; v_gene: TRBV7-8; CDR3aa: CASSLGGTSGRTSSYNEQFF; CDR3nt: TGTGCCAGCAGCTTAGGAGGGACTAGCGGGAGGACGAGCTCCTACAATGAGCAGTTCTTC
d_gene: NA; j_gene: TRBJ2-7; abundance: NA; v_gene: TRBV6-1; CDR3aa: CASSVGAYEQYF; CDR3nt: TGTGCCAGCAGTGTAGGGGCTTACGAGCAGTACTTC
d_gene: NA; j_gene: TRBJ2-3; abundance: NA; v_gene: TRBV5-1; CDR3aa: CASSLVRGLVDTQYF; CDR3nt: TGCGCCAGCAGCTTGGTGAGGGGACTGGTGGATACGCAGTATTTT
d_gene: TRBD1; j_gene: TRBJ2-2; abundance: NA; v_gene: TRBV6-1; CDR3aa: CASSQVLDRVGTGELFF; CDR3nt: TGTGCCAGCAGTCAAGTCCTGGACAGGGTCGGCACCGGGGAGCTGTTTTTT
d_gene: NA; j_gene: TRBJ1-1; abundance: NA; v_gene: TRBV5-1; CDR3aa: CASSLTGHNEAFF; CDR3nt: TGCGCCAGCAGCTTAACCGGACACAATGAAGCTTTCTTT
d_gene: TRBD1; j_gene: TRBJ2-7; abundance: NA; v_gene: TRBV28; CDR3aa: CASSFLQGAVYEQYF; CDR3nt: TGTGCCAGCAGCTTCTTACAGGGGGCTGTCTACGAGCAGTACTTC
d_gene: NA; j_gene: TRBJ1-6; abundance: NA; v_gene: TRBV30; CDR3aa: CAWSVLRLAGTGLGSPLHF; CDR3nt: TGTGCCTGGAGTGTACTACGATTGGCAGGAACAGGGTTAGGTTCACCCCTCCACTTT
d_gene: TRBD1; j_gene: TRBJ1-3; abundance: NA; v_gene: TRBV5-6; CDR3aa: CASSRDRLAGTIYF; CDR3nt: TGTGCCAGCAGCCGGGACAGGCTGGCGGGGACCATATATTTT
d_gene: TRBD2; j_gene: TRBJ2-1; abundance: NA; v_gene: TRBV27; CDR3aa: CASSFLSPGGFDEQFF; CDR3nt: TGTGCCAGCAGTTTTCTTTCCCCGGGAGGGTTCGATGAGCAGTTCTTC
d_gene: NA; j_gene: TRBJ2-1; abundance: NA; v_gene: TRBV20-1; CDR3aa: CSASLRGEQFF; CDR3nt: TGCAGTGCTAGTCTACGTGGTGAGCAGTTCTTC
d_gene: NA; j_gene: TRBJ1-5; abundance: NA; v_gene: TRBV28; CDR3aa: CASQYSNQPQHF; CDR3nt: TGTGCCAGTCAGTATAGCAATCAGCCCCAGCATTTT
d_gene: TRBD1; j_gene: TRBJ2-7; abundance: NA; v_gene: TRBV28; CDR3aa: CASSSGTEMISYEQYF; CDR3nt: TGTGCCAGCAGTTCGGGGACAGAGATGATTTCCTACGAGCAGTACTTC
d_gene: NA; j_gene: TRBJ1-4; abundance: NA; v_gene: TRBV30; CDR3aa: CAWSPGLSGTTNEKLFF; CDR3nt: TGTGCCTGGAGTCCCGGGCTTTCCGGGACTACTAATGAAAAACTGTTTTTT
d_gene: NA; j_gene: TRBJ2-5; abundance: NA; v_gene: TRBV7-9; CDR3aa: CASSLDNQETQYF; CDR3nt: TGTGCCAGCAGCTTGGACAACCAAGAGACCCAGTACTTC
d_gene: TRBD1; j_gene: TRBJ2-1; abundance: NA; v_gene: TRBV28; CDR3aa: CASSPNYRQGGSSYNEQFF; CDR3nt: TGTGCCAGCAGCCCTAATTACAGACAGGGGGGAAGCTCCTACAATGAGCAGTTCTTC
d_gene: NA; j_gene: TRBJ2-7; abundance: NA; v_gene: TRBV7-8; CDR3aa: CASSFRVSAYEQYF; CDR3nt: TGTGCCAGCAGCTTCAGGGTATCGGCATACGAGCAGTACTTC
d_gene: NA; j_gene: TRBJ2-7; abundance: once; v_gene: TRBV7-9; CDR3aa: CASSLAAGLEWEQYF; CDR3nt: TGTGCCAGCAGCTTAGCCGCGGGACTGGAGTGGGAGCAGTACTTC
d_gene: TRBD1; j_gene: TRBJ2-1; abundance: NA; v_gene: TRBV5-1; CDR3aa: CASSFDRGQYNEQFF; CDR3nt: TGCGCCAGCAGCTTCGACAGGGGGCAATACAATGAGCAGTTCTTC
d_gene: NA; j_gene: TRBJ2-6; abundance: NA; v_gene: TRBV11-2; CDR3aa: CASSFTGRGANVLTF; CDR3nt: TGTGCCAGCAGCTTCACAGGGAGAGGGGCCAACGTCCTGACTTTC